This is a list of T cell receptor beta chains from one sample in a study of T cell responses to AZD1222 COVID-19 vaccine. TCRdb's table, derived via immunoSEQ multiplex PCR, lists solely in-frame clones and lacks some. The sample consists of some 83,000 clones, around nine tenths of them appearing once. Here the sequenced sample was peripheral blood, taken 28 days after the second AZD1222 dose. The source of these receptors is an adult who received the AZD1222 COVID-19 vaccine. Each CDR3 is given with its conserved first and last residue. The D gene is left open where the match is weak. Clone size is given for some rows only: seen once, a few or many times, or a class if the clone is expanded.

j_gene | d_gene | abundance | v_gene | CDR3aa | CDR3nt
TRBJ1-2 | - | - | TRBV7-6 | CASSMSGYGYTF | TGTGCCAGCAGTATGTCAGGCTATGGCTACACCTTC
TRBJ1-1 | TRBD1 | - | TRBV5-4 | CASSWPGTGEAFF | TGTGCCAGCAGCTGGCCCGGGACAGGAGAAGCTTTCTTT
TRBJ2-2 | TRBD2 | - | TRBV30 | CAWSPLTSGGRPPELFF | TGTGCCTGGAGTCCTCTGACTAGCGGGGGGCGTCCTCCGGAGCTGTTTTTT
TRBJ1-1 | TRBD1 | - | TRBV28 | CASSLSSQGQTEAFF | TGTGCCAGCAGTTTATCGTCACAGGGGCAGACTGAAGCTTTCTTT
TRBJ2-3 | - | - | TRBV11-3 | CASSSPPGQNTDTQYF | TGTGCCAGCAGCTCCCCCCCGGGCCAGAACACAGATACGCAGTATTTT
TRBJ2-7 | - | - | TRBV7-6 | CASSPDWGFGASDYEQYF | TGTGCCAGCAGCCCCGACTGGGGTTTTGGAGCGAGCGATTACGAGCAGTACTTC
TRBJ2-7 | - | once | TRBV6-5 | CASRFFDEQYF | TGTGCCAGCAGGTTTTTCGACGAGCAGTACTTC
TRBJ2-1 | - | once | TRBV4-3 | CASANRASSWNEQFF | TGCGCCAGCGCCAACAGGGCTTCCAGTTGGAATGAGCAGTTCTTC
TRBJ2-3 | - | - | TRBV11-3 | CASSLERGASTDTQYF | TGTGCCAGCAGCTTAGAGAGGGGGGCTAGCACAGATACGCAGTATTTT
TRBJ1-2 | - | - | TRBV29-1 | CSVLGQDYGYTF | TGCAGCGTTCTGGGGCAGGACTATGGCTACACCTTC
TRBJ1-2 | - | - | TRBV7-2 | CASSRMGWDGYTF | TGTGCCAGCAGTAGAATGGGGTGGGATGGCTACACCTTC
TRBJ1-1 | - | - | TRBV3-1/TRBV3-2 | CASSQVGAHTEAFF | TGTGCCAGCAGCCAAGTCGGAGCCCACACTGAAGCTTTCTTT
TRBJ1-5 | - | - | TRBV30 | CAWSREHSNQPQHF | TGTGCCTGGAGTAGGGAGCATAGCAATCAGCCCCAGCATTTT
TRBJ1-5 | - | - | TRBV19 | CASSSPGTGNQPQHF | TGTGCCAGTAGTAGCCCCGGGACGGGCAATCAGCCCCAGCATTTT
TRBJ1-1 | - | - | TRBV2 | CASRYRNTEAFF | TGTGCCAGCAGATATCGGAACACTGAAGCTTTCTTT
TRBJ1-2 | - | - | TRBV30 | CAWSDVPGHGYTF | TGTGCCTGGAGTGATGTCCCAGGGCACGGCTACACCTTC
TRBJ1-5 | - | - | TRBV18 | CASSPPAGANQPQHF | TGTGCCAGCTCACCACCGGCCGGGGCCAATCAGCCCCAGCATTTT